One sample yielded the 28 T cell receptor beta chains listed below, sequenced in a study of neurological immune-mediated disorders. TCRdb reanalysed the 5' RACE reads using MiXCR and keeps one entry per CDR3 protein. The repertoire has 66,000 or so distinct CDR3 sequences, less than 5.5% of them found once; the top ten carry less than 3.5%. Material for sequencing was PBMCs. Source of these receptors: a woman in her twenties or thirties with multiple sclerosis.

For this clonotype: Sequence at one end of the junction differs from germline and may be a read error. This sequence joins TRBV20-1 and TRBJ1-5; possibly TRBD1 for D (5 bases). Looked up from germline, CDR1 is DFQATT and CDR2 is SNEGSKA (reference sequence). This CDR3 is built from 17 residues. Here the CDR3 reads CSARDPGAGDVNQPQHF. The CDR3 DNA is TGCAGTGCTAGAGATCCCGGGGCAGGAGACGTCAATCAGCCACAGCATTTT.

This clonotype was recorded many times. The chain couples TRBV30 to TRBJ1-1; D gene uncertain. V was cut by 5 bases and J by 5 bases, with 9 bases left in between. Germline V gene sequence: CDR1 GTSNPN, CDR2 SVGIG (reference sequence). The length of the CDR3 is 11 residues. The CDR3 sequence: CAWEAGTEAFF. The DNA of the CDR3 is TGTGCCTGGGAGGCCGGGACTGAAGCTTTCTTT. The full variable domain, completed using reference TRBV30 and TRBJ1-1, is SQTIHQWPATLVQPVGSPLSLECTVEGTSNPNLYWYRQAAGRGLQLLFYSVGIGQISSEVPQNLSASRPQDRQFILSSKKLLLSDSGFYLCAWEAGTEAFFGQGTRLTVV.

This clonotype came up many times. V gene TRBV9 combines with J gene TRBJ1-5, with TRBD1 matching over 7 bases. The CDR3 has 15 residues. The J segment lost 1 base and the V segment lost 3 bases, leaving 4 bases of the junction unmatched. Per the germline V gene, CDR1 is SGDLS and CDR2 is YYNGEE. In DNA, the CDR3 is TGTGCCAGCAGCGCACAGGGGCAAAGCAATCAGCCCCAGCATTTT. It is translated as CASSAQGQSNQPQHF.

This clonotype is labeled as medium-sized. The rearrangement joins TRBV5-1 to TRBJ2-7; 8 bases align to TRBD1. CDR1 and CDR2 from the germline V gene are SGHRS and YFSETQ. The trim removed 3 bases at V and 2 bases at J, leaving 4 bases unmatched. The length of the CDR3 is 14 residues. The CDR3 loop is CASSSKQGAYEQYF. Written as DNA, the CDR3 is TGCGCCAGCAGCTCCAAACAGGGGGCCTACGAGCAGTACTTC.

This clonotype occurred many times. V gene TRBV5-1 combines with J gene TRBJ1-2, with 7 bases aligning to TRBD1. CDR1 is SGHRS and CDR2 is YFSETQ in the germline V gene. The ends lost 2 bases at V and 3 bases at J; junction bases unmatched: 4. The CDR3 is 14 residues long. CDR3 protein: CASSFLDRDYGYTF. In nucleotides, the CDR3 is TGCGCCAGCAGCTTTCTTGACAGGGACTATGGCTACACCTTC.

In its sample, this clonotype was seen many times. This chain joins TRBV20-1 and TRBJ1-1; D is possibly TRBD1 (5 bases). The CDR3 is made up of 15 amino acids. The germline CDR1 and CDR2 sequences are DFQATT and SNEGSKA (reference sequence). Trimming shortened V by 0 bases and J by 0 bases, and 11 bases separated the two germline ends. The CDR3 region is CSARDSRGMNTEAFF. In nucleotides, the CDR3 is TGCAGTGCTAGAGATTCCCGGGGGATGAACACTGAAGCTTTCTTT.

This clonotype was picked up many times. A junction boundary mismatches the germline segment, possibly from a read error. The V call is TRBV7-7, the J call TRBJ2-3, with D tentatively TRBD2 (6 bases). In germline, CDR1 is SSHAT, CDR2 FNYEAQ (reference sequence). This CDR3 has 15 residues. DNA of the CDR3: TGTGCTAGCAGCCCGGGACTTTCTAGCACAGATACGCAGTATTTT. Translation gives CASSPGLSSTDTQYF.

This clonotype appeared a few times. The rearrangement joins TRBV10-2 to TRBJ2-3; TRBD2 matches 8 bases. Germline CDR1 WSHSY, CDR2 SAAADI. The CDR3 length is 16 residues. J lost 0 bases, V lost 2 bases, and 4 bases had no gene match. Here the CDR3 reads CASSETAGGSTDTQYF. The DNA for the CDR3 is TGCGCCAGCAGTGAGACGGCGGGGGGTAGCACAGATACGCAGTATTTT.

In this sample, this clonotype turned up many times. The CDR3 bases are TGCAGTGCTAGATTGGGGATGTGGGATACGCAGTATTTT. This translates into CSARLGMWDTQYF. This chain uses TRBV20-1 with TRBJ2-3; D not resolved. This CDR3 contains 13 residues. V was cut by 2 bases and J by 6 bases, with 12 bases left in between. Germline lookup yields CDR1 DFQATT and CDR2 SNEGSKA (reference sequence).

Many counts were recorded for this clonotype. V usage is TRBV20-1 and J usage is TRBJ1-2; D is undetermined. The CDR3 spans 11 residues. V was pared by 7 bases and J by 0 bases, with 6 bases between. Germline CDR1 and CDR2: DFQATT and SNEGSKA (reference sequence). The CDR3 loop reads CSVVANYGYTF. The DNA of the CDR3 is TGCAGTGTTGTAGCTAACTATGGCTACACCTTC.

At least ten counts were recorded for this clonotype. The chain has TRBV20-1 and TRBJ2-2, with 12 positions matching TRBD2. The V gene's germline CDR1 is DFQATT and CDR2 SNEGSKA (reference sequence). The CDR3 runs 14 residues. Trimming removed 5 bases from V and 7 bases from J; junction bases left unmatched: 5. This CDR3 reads CSARGGLAGGELFF. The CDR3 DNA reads TGCAGTGCTCGGGGGGGACTAGCGGGCGGGGAGCTGTTTTTT.

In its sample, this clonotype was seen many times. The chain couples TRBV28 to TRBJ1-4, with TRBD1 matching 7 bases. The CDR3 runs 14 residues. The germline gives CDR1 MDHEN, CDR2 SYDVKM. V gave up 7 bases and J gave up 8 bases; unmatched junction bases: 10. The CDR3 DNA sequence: TGTGCCAGCAATTCCAGGGGGGAAGGAGAAAAACTGTTTTTT. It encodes CASNSRGEGEKLFF.

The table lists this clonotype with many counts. The CDR3, as DNA: TGCAGTGCTAGAGATGTAGCGGGGGGATCTTATACGCAGTATTTT. This codes for CSARDVAGGSYTQYF. The V call is TRBV20-1, the J call TRBJ2-3, with TRBD2 identical over 10 bases. Germline CDR1 and CDR2: DFQATT and SNEGSKA (reference sequence). Losses at the gene ends were 0 bases for V and 7 bases for J; bases not matched to a gene: 7. The CDR3 is 15 residues long.

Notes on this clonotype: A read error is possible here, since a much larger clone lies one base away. The DNA for the CDR3 is TGTGCCACCAGCTCAAGTAAATCGTCAGATACGCAGTATTTT. Protein: CATSSSKSSDTQYF. J is TRBJ2-3 and V is TRBV15; D uncertain. Germline V lookup: CDR1 LNHNV, CDR2 YYDKDF (reference sequence). CDR3 length equals 14 residues. Trimming cost V 5 bases and J 4 bases, with 13 bases left between them.

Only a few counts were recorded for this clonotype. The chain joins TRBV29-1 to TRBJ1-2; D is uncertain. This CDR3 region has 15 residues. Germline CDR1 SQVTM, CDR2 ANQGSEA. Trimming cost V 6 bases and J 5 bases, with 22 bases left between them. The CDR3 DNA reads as TGCAGCGTAGAATCCTTCTCCGAGGCGGGATATGGCTACACCTTC. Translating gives CSVESFSEAGYGYTF.

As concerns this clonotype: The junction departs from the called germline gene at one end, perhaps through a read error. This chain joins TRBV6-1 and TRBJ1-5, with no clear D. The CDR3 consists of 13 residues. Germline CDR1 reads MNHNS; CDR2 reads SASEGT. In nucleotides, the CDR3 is TGTGCCAGCATGGAGTCGAGCAATCAGCCCCAGAATTTT. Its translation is CASMESSNQPQNF.

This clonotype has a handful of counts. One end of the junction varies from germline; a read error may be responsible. CDR3 residues: CASSKHDSPSLAF. The CDR3 nucleotides read TGTGCCAGCAGCAAACACGACAGCCCGTCGCTTGCCTTC. The V call is TRBV7-3, the J call TRBJ1-2; tentatively, D is TRBD1 (5 bases). The CDR3 loop spans 13 amino acids. The germline V gene has CDR1 SGHTA and CDR2 FQGTGA.

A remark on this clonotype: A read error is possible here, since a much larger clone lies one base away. The CDR3 loop is CASSLDRLTYNEQFF. The CDR3 region has the DNA TGCGCCAGCAGCTTGGACAGGTTAACCTACAATGAGCAGTTCTTC. The chain joins TRBV5-1 to TRBJ2-1, with D possibly matching TRBD1 (5 bases). Germline CDR1 reads SGHRS; CDR2 reads YFSETQ. Trimming removed 0 bases from V and 2 bases from J, with 9 bases in between. This CDR3 is built from 15 residues.

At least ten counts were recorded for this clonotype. CDR3: CSASRTSTTDTQYF. The CDR3 DNA follows: TGCAGTGCTAGCCGGACTAGCACCACAGATACGCAGTATTTT. The chain recombines TRBV20-1 with TRBJ2-3; 8 positions agree with TRBD2. With V trimmed by 3 bases and J by 2 bases, 4 bases remained unmatched. CDR3 length: 14 amino acids. Germline V gene data show CDR1 as DFQATT and CDR2 as SNEGSKA (reference sequence).

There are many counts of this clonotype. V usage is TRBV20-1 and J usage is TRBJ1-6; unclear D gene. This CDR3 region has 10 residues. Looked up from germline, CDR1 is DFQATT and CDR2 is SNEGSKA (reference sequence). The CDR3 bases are TGCAGCCCACCCTTTTCACCCCTCCACTTT. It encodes CSPPFSPLHF.

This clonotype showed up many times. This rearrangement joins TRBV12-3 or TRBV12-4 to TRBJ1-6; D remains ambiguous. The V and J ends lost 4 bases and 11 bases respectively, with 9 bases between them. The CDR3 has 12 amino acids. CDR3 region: CASSSFLPPLHF. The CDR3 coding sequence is TGTGCCAGCAGTTCCTTTTTACCACCCCTCCACTTT.

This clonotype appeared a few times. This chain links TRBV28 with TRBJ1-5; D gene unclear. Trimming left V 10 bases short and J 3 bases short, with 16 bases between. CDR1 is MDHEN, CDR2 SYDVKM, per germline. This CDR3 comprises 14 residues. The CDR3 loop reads CATSGLGSNQPQHF. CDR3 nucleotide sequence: TGTGCCACCTCGGGCCTAGGGTCCAATCAGCCCCAGCATTTT.

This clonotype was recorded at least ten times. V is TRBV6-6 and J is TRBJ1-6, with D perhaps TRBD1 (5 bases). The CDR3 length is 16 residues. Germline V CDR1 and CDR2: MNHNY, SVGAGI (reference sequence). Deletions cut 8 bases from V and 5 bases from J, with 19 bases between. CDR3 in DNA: TGTGCCAGCTTCATCGGGGCGTCGCATCATAATTCACCCCTCCACTTT. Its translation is CASFIGASHHNSPLHF.

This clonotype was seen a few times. CDR3 protein: CASSPSAGGLNEQFF. The CDR3 DNA reads as TGCGCCAGCAGCCCCTCAGCGGGGGGACTGAATGAGCAGTTCTTC. The V gene is TRBV5-1, the J gene TRBJ2-1; 9 nucleotides agree with TRBD2. V dropped 4 bases and J dropped 7; count of bases not matched to a gene: 9. Per germline, CDR1 SGHRS and CDR2 YFSETQ. This CDR3 has 15 amino acids.

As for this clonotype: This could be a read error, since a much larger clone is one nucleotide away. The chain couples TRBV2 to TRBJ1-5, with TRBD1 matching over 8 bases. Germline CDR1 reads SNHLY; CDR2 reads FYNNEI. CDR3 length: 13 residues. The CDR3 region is CASDRGSNQPQNF. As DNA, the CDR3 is TGTGCCAGCGACAGGGGAAGCAATCAGCCCCAGAATTTT.

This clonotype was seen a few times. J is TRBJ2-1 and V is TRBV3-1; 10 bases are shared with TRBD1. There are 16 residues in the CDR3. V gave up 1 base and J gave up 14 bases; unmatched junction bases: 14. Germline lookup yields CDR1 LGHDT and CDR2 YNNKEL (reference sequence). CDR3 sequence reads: CASSQAGTGDHGAKFF. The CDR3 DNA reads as TGTGCCAGCAGCCAAGCCGGGACAGGGGACCATGGCGCGAAGTTCTTC.

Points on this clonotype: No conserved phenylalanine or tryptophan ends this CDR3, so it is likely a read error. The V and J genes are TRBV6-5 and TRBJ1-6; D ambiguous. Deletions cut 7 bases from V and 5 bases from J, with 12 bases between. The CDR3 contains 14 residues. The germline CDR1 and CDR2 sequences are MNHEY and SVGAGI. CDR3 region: CASTRDHNNSPLHN. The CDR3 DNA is TGTGCCAGCACGCGGGATCACAATAATTCACCCCTCCACAAT.

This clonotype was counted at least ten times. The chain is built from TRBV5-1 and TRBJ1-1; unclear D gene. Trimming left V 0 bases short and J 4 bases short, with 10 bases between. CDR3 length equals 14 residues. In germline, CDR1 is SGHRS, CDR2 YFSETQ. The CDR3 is CASSLAVAPTEAFF. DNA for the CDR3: TGCGCCAGCAGCTTGGCCGTAGCCCCCACTGAAGCTTTCTTT. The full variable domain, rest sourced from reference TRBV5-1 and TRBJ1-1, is KAGVTQTPRYLIKTRGQQVTLSCSPISGHRSVSWYQQTPGQGLQFLFEYFSETQRNKGNFPGRFSGRQFSNSRSEMNVSTLELGDSALYLCASSLAVAPTEAFFGQGTRLTVV.